The TCR beta chain described here comes from a study of blood T cell repertoires in COVID-19. At the level of the study: From the United States, Italy and Spain came samples of acute and convalescent COVID-19. T cells, B-cell-depleted T cells, or PBMCs provided the cDNA or gDNA that served as material.

As handled by the study authors: Amplification from reference gene primers served as the basis for estimated nucleated cell counts. Generated by immunoSEQ multiplex PCR, the TCRdb table keeps only in-frame clones and is missing some. V and J calls and clone size follow that table, whereas D and trimming were derived from the DNA. The repertoire holds 250,000 to 300,000 clones, with 89% as singletons. This TCR was recovered from a woman in her thirties or forties who had recovered from COVID-19. Material for sequencing was peripheral blood.

CDR3: CASSFGTGHRVPTLDTQYF. The DNA for the CDR3 is TGTGCCAGCAGCTTTGGGACAGGGCATCGGGTCCCAACTTTGGATACGCAGTATTTT. The chain employs TRBV7-9 and TRBJ2-3; 9 positions match TRBD1. The CDR3 has 19 residues. Trimming removed 3 bases from V and 6 bases from J; junction bases left unmatched: 19. In germline, CDR1 is SEHNR, CDR2 FQNEAQ (reference sequence).